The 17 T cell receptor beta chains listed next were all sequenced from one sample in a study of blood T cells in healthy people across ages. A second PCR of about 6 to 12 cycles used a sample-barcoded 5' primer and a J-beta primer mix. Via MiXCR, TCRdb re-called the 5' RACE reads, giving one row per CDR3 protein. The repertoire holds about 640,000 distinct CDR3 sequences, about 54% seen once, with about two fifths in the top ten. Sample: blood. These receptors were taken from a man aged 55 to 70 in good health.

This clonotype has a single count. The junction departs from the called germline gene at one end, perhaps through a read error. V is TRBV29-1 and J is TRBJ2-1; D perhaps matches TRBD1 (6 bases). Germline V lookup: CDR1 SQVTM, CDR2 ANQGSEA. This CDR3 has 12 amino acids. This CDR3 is CSVAGASNERFF. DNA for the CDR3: TGCAGCGTTGCAGGGGCATCCAATGAGCGGTTCTTC.

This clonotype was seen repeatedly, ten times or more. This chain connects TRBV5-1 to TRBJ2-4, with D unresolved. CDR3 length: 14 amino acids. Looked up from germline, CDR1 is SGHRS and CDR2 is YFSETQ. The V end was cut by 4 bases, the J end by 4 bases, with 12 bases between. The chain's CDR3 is CASSPGMGKNIQYF. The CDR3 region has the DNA TGCGCCAGCAGCCCTGGGATGGGGAAAAACATTCAGTACTTC. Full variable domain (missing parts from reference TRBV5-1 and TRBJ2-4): KAGVTQTPRYLIKTRGQQVTLSCSPISGHRSVSWYQQTPGQGLQFLFEYFSETQRNKGNFPGRFSGRQFSNSRSEMNVSTLELGDSALYLCASSPGMGKNIQYFGAGTRLSVL.

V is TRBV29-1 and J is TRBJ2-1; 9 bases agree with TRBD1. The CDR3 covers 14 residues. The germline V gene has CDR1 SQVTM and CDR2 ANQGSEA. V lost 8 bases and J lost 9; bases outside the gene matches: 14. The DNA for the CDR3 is TGCAGCTCCGCCGGGGGACAGGGTAGGGGTGAGCAGTTCTTC. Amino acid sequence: CSSAGGQGRGEQFF.

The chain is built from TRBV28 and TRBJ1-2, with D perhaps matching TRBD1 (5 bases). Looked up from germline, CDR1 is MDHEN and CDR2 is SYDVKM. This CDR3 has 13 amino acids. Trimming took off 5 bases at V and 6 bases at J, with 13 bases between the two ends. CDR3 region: CASSGGLWDGYTF. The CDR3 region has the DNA TGTGCCAGCAGTGGGGGTCTCTGGGATGGCTACACCTTC.

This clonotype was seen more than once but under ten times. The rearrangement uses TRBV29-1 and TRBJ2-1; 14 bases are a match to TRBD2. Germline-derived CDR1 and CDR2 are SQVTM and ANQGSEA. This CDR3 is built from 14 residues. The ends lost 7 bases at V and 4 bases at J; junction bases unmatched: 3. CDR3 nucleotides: TGCAGCGCCCGACTAGCGGGGGGGTACAATGAGCAGTTCTTC. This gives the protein CSARLAGGYNEQFF.

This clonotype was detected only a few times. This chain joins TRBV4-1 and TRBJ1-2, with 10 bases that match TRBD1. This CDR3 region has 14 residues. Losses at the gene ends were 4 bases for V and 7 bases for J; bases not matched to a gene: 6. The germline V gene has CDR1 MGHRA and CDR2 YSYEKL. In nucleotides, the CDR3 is TGCGCCAGCAGCCGCGGACAGGGGGTGGGTGGCTACACCTTC. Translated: CASSRGQGVGGYTF.

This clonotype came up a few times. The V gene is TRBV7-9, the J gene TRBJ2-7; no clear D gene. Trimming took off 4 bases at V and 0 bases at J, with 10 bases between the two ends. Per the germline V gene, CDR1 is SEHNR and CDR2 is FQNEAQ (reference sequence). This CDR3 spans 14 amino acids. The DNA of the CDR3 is TGTGCCAGCAGCTCCGAGTTACGCTCCTACGAGCAGTACTTC. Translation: CASSSELRSYEQYF. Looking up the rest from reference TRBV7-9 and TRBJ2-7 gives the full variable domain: DTGVSQNPRHKITKRGQNVTFRCDPISEHNRLYWYRQTLGQGPEFLTYFQNEAQLEKSRLLSDRFSAERPKGSFSTLEIQRTEQGDSAMYLCASSSELRSYEQYFGPGTRLTVT.

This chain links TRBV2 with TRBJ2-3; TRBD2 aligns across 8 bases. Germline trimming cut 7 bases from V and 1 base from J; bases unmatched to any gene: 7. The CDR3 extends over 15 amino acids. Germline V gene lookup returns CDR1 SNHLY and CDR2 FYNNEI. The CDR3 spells CASTYGGAGTDTQYF. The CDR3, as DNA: TGTGCCAGCACCTACGGGGGGGCCGGCACAGATACGCAGTATTTT.

The CDR3 DNA is TGTGCCAGCAGCCAAGATCCGGGGGGCTACAATGAGCAGTTCTTC. Translated, it gives CASSQDPGGYNEQFF. The gene calls are TRBV3-1 and TRBJ2-1, with 7 bases identical to TRBD2. Germline values: CDR1 LGHDT, CDR2 YNNKEL (reference sequence). CDR3 length equals 15 residues. J lost 3 bases, V lost 0 bases, and 2 bases had no gene match.

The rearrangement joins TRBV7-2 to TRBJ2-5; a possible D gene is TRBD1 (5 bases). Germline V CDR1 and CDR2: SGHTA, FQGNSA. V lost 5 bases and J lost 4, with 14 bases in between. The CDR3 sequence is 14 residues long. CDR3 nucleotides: TGTGCCAGCAGCCGCAGGGAAAATGTAGAGACCCAGTACTTC. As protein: CASSRRENVETQYF.

CDR3 sequence reads: CASSLATGETKNIQYF. CDR3 nucleotide sequence: TGTGCCAGCAGCTTAGCCACAGGGGAGACCAAAAACATTCAGTACTTC. The chain links TRBV7-9 to TRBJ2-4; 7 bases line up with TRBD1. The J segment lost 2 bases and the V segment lost 0 bases, leaving 4 bases of the junction unmatched. There are 16 residues in the CDR3. CDR1 is SEHNR, CDR2 FQNEAQ, per germline (reference sequence).

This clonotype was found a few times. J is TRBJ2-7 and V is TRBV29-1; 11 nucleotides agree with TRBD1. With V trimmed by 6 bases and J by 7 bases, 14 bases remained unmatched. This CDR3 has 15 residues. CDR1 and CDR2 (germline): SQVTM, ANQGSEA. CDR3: CSVETGTGGTGEQYF. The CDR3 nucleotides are TGCAGCGTCGAAACCGGGACAGGGGGAACGGGTGAGCAGTACTTC.

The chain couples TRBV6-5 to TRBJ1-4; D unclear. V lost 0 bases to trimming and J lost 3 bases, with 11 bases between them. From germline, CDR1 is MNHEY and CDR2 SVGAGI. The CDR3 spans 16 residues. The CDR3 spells CASSYSKSPPNEKLFF. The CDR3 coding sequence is TGTGCCAGCAGTTACTCGAAAAGCCCCCCTAATGAAAAACTGTTTTTT.

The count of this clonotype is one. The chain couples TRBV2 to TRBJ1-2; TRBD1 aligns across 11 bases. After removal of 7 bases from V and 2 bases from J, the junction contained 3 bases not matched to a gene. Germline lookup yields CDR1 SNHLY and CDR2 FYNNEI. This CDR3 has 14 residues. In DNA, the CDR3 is TGTGCCAGCATTAGGACAGGGGGCAACTATGGCTACACCTTC. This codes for CASIRTGGNYGYTF.

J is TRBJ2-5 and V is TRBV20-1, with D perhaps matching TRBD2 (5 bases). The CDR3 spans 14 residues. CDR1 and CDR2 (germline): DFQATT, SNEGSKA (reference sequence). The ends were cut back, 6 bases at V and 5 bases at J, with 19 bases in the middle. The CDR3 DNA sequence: TGCAGTGCCTTGGACTCCTTGAGGTCGGAGACCCAGTACTTC. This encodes CSALDSLRSETQYF.

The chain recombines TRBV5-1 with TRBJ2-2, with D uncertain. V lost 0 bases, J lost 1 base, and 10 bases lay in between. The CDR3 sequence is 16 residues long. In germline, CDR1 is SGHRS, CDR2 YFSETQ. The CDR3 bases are TGCGCCAGCAGCTTGGTCACGGGCAGGAACACCGGGGAGCTGTTTTTT. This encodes CASSLVTGRNTGELFF.

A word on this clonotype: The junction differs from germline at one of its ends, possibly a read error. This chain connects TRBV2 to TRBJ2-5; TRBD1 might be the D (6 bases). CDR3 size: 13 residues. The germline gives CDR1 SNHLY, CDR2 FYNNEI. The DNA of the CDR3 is TGTGCCAGCAGTAACAGGGTTGGAGAGGCCCAGTACTTC. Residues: CASSNRVGEAQYF.